This T cell receptor beta chain is drawn from a study of CD8 T cells in ankylosing spondylitis. With molecular barcodes, quantitative 5'-RACE was used to make the TCR beta libraries. TCRdb re-called the 5' RACE reads with MiXCR, one entry per CDR3 protein. The table lists about 330,000 distinct CDR3 sequences, approximately 8.2% of them singletons. Regarding the study as a whole: Characteristic, it appeared, of ankylosing spondylitis blood was a TCR beta motif of about eight highly homologous variants. Reactive arthritis synovial fluid and blood previously showed some of these motif variants.

CDR3 length: 13 residues. Germline V gene data show CDR1 as SGDLS and CDR2 as YYNGEE. V was cut by 0 bases and J by 2 bases, with 2 bases left in between. As concerns this clonotype: No antigen is known for it.

The chain couples TRBV9 to TRBJ2-2, with D hard to call. The TCR comes from a male donor with ankylosing spondylitis. The sequencing sample was made of blood, either unsorted or a sorted T cell fraction (not recorded which). The CDR3 region is CASSVENTGELFF. In nucleotides, the CDR3 is TGTGCCAGCAGCGTAGAAAACACCGGGGAGCTGTTTTTT.